This T cell receptor beta chain is from a study of beta chain features in type 1 diabetes. Expressed TCRB transcripts were sequenced because the entire RNA isolate underwent reverse transcription. The repertoire was sequenced with immunoSEQ multiplex PCR; TCRdb's copy has only in-frame clones and lacks some. Here the sample spans about 290,000 clones, around 7.8% being singletons. The CDR3 extends over 15 amino acids. V dropped 5 bases and J dropped 7; count of bases not matched to a gene: 10. Germline V gives CDR1 MDHEN, CDR2 SYDVKM. This clonotype originated in a woman between 18 and 29 years old in good health. Specimen: central memory CD4+ T cells from blood. The chain employs TRBV28 and TRBJ1-5, with TRBD1 matching 8 bases. The CDR3 sequence: CASSKAGTGGQPQHF. CDR3 DNA: TGTGCCAGCAGTAAAGCCGGGACAGGTGGGCAGCCCCAGCATTTT.